This entry lists 11 T cell receptor beta chains sequenced from one sample in a study of T cells in Graves' hyperthyroidism and ophthalmopathy. RNA transcripts were the template for amplifying TCR beta CDR3 regions. Primed by the HTBI set, a first-round RT-PCR was run on the TCR CDR3. From the multiplex PCR reads, TCRdb called clonotypes with MiXCR, one entry per CDR3 protein. The sample contains hundreds of thousands of distinct CDR3 sequences, around 14% of which appear only once. Material for sequencing was blood. The receptors originated from a woman between 25 and 40 years old with Graves' hyperthyroidism.

The chain joins TRBV14 to TRBJ2-7; D tentatively reads TRBD1 or TRBD2 (5 bases each). V was trimmed by 4 bases and J by 4 bases, leaving 14 bases between them. CDR3 length equals 14 residues. Germline V gene data show CDR1 as SGHDN and CDR2 as FVKESK. The CDR3 sequence: CASSPGRHPYEQYF. In DNA form, the CDR3 reads TGTGCCAGCAGCCCGGGACGACACCCTTACGAGCAGTACTTC.

The rearrangement joins TRBV6-1 to TRBJ2-1; 7 bases fit TRBD2. The CDR3 is 12 amino acids. CDR1 MNHNS and CDR2 SASEGT come from the germline V gene. V lost 11 bases to trimming and J lost 4 bases; unmatched junction nucleotides: 5. The CDR3 DNA sequence: TGTGCCGCCTCGCGGGGGTACAATGAGCAGTTCTTC. Residues: CAASRGYNEQFF.

This clonotype was seen ten or more times. The V gene is TRBV7-9, the J gene TRBJ2-3; D may be TRBD1 or TRBD2 (5 bases each). The CDR3 is 16 amino acids. CDR1 and CDR2 (germline): SEHNR, FQNEAQ (reference sequence). Trimming took 6 bases from V and 2 from J, leaving 18 bases between them. CDR3 amino acids: CASRPPLGTHTDTQYF. The DNA for the CDR3 is TGTGCCAGCAGACCCCCCCTGGGGACCCACACAGATACGCAGTATTTT.

This clonotype was seen ten or more times. The chain uses TRBV28 and TRBJ2-4; D may be TRBD1 or TRBD2 (6 bases each). The germline gives CDR1 MDHEN, CDR2 SYDVKM. Between the trimmed V and J ends, which lost 11 bases and 8 bases, there was a span of 22 bases. The CDR3 extends over 14 amino acids. The CDR3 loop is CASAGGGRLDIQYF. The DNA of the CDR3 is TGTGCCTCCGCTGGTGGGGGGCGCTTGGACATTCAGTACTTC.

This clonotype was counted ten times or more. The chain combines TRBV28 with TRBJ1-2; D remains unclear. The germline V gene encodes CDR1 MDHEN and CDR2 SYDVKM. V gave up 1 base and J gave up 4 bases, with 10 bases separating them. This CDR3 contains 14 residues. Here the CDR3 reads CASSLSQKFYGYTF. Written as DNA, the CDR3 is TGTGCCAGCAGTTTATCGCAGAAGTTCTATGGCTACACCTTC.

There are many counts of this clonotype. The chain has TRBV7-2 and TRBJ2-5; 7 bases align to TRBD2. The CDR3 totals 14 residues. V lost 5 bases, J lost 8 bases, and 11 bases stayed unmatched. Germline lookup yields CDR1 SGHTA and CDR2 FQGNSA. In DNA, the CDR3 is TGTGCCAGCAGCGTTGGGGGGGAGGTCCAAACCCAGTACTTC. Protein product: CASSVGGEVQTQYF.

On this clonotype: A much larger clone lies a single base off, so this may be a read error. The V gene is TRBV3-1, the J gene TRBJ2-3, with unresolved D. The CDR3 length is 13 residues. The germline V gene has CDR1 LGHDT and CDR2 YNNKEL (reference sequence). The CDR3 region is CASSWITTDMQYF. The CDR3, as DNA: TGTGCCAGCAGCTGGATCACCACAGATATGCAGTATTTT.

This clonotype was seen more than once but under ten times. The chain employs TRBV5-1 and TRBJ2-5; D not certain. V was shortened by 0 bases and J by 5 bases, with 11 bases between the two germline ends. Per germline, CDR1 SGHRS and CDR2 YFSETQ. CDR3 size: 14 residues. The CDR3 here is CASSLEDVGETQYF. As DNA, the CDR3 is TGCGCCAGCAGCTTGGAGGACGTGGGGGAGACCCAGTACTTC. Variable domain in full (rest from reference TRBV5-1 and TRBJ2-5): KAGVTQTPRYLIKTRGQQVTLSCSPISGHRSVSWYQQTPGQGLQFLFEYFSETQRNKGNFPGRFSGRQFSNSRSEMNVSTLELGDSALYLCASSLEDVGETQYFGPGTRLLVL.

Concerning this clonotype: A much larger clonotype is one base distant, so this may be a read error. The chain has TRBV12-3 or TRBV12-4 and TRBJ1-2; 9 nucleotides match TRBD1. There are 14 residues in the CDR3. The CDR3 is CASSPTGGGYGYSF. CDR3 in DNA: TGTGCCAGCAGTCCAACAGGGGGCGGGTATGGCTACAGCTTC.

This clonotype was observed at least ten times. The V gene is TRBV27, the J gene TRBJ2-7; 9 bases line up with TRBD1. The CDR3 totals 14 residues. The V segment lost 1 base and the J segment 4 bases; nucleotides outside the gene matches: 2. The germline V gene has CDR1 MNHEY and CDR2 SMNVEV (reference sequence). For the CDR3, the DNA is TGTGCCAGCAGTTTATTGACAGGGGGTTACGAGCAGTACTTC. The encoded protein is CASSLLTGGYEQYF.

In the case of this clonotype: A much larger clone differs from this one at a single base, so this may be a read error. Since the CDR3 does not end with the conserved phenylalanine or tryptophan, this likely comes from a read error. In nucleotides, the CDR3 is TGCAGTGCTAACCAAGAGACCCAGTACTGC. It translates to CSANQETQYC. The rearrangement uses TRBV20-1 and TRBJ2-5; no firm D call. V shed 4 bases and J shed 0 bases, with 0 bases lying between them. CDR1 DFQATT and CDR2 SNEGSKA come from the germline V gene (reference sequence). CDR3 length equals 10 residues.